This TCR beta chain was recovered during a study of PD-1 blockade in mismatch repair-deficient tumors. Generated by immunoSEQ multiplex PCR, the TCRdb table keeps only in-frame clones and is missing some. In the table there are tens of thousands of clones, roughly 80% of which are singletons. Every patient had mismatch repair deficiency by PCR or immunohistochemistry. The TCR-sequenced patients were a few responders to pembrolizumab. The table lists this clone with a few counts. The sequences come from peripheral blood, collected 4 weeks after starting pembrolizumab. This TCR was sampled from an adult with mismatch repair-deficient cancer.

DNA for the CDR3: TGTGCCAGCAGTCCCCTAGCGGGAGACGAGCAGTACTTC. Amino acid sequence: CASSPLAGDEQYF. V usage is TRBV6-5 and J usage is TRBJ2-7, with 10 bases lining up with TRBD2. J lost 5 bases, V lost 5 bases, and 3 bases had no gene match. The germline CDR1 and CDR2 sequences are MNHEY and SVGAGI. The CDR3 is made up of 13 amino acids.